Below are 26 T cell receptor beta chains sequenced from a single sample in a study of T-cell memory formation after mild COVID-19. One entry per CDR3 protein results from TCRdb running MiXCR on the 5' RACE reads. The table has more than 350,000 distinct CDR3 sequences, about 21% seen once. Source material: PBMCs or a T cell subset sorted from them (not recorded which). All receptors come from an adult woman who had mild COVID-19 (a few samples of this study predate the infection). Cell type and time point are not known.

The chain is built from TRBV30 and TRBJ2-1; 7 nucleotides agree with TRBD2. Unmatched junction bases numbered 11, after V lost 1 base and J lost 8 bases. The V gene's germline CDR1 is GTSNPN and CDR2 SVGIG (reference sequence). The CDR3 length is 15 residues. CDR3 sequence: CAWSADLSGAYEQFF. The CDR3 DNA reads TGTGCCTGGAGTGCTGACCTCAGCGGGGCCTATGAGCAGTTCTTC.

This clonotype turned up a few times. This chain connects TRBV11-1 to TRBJ2-7, with D perhaps matching TRBD1 (6 bases). The germline V gene encodes CDR1 SGHAT and CDR2 FQDESV (reference sequence). The CDR3 has 15 amino acids. Deletions cut 6 bases from V and 3 bases from J, with 18 bases between. The CDR3 DNA follows: TGTGCCAGCAGGGGACAAGCTCAAAGCATCTACGAGCAGTACTTC. Its translation: CASRGQAQSIYEQYF.

J is TRBJ2-1 and V is TRBV5-6, with D maybe TRBD2 (5 bases). Germline V gives CDR1 SGHDT, CDR2 YYEEEE. This CDR3 has 15 amino acids. V was cut by 0 bases and J by 4 bases, with 11 bases left in between. CDR3 protein: CASSLGLIHYNEQFF. DNA for the CDR3: TGTGCCAGCAGCTTGGGACTAATCCATTACAATGAGCAGTTCTTC.

This clonotype appeared a few times. The rearrangement uses TRBV19 and TRBJ2-7; the D gene is possibly TRBD1 (6 bases). With 1 base removed from V and 4 bases from J, the gap between germline ends came to 17 bases. The germline V gene has CDR1 LNHDA and CDR2 SQIVND (reference sequence). The CDR3 runs 16 residues. CDR3 nucleotides: TGTGCCAGTAGTATAGCCTCCGGGACAATGGGGTACGAGCAGTACTTC. It specifies CASSIASGTMGYEQYF. Using reference TRBV19 and TRBJ2-7 for the parts outside the CDR3, the full variable domain is DGGITQSPKYLFRKEGQNVTLSCEQNLNHDAMYWYRQDPGQGLRLIYYSQIVNDFQKGDIAEGYSVSREKKESFPLTVTSAQKNPTAFYLCASSIASGTMGYEQYFGPGTRLTVT.

V and J are TRBV6-6 and TRBJ1-5, with TRBD1 as a possible D gene (6 bases). V lost 2 bases to trimming and J lost 4 bases, with 15 bases between them. CDR1 MNHNY and CDR2 SVGAGI come from the germline V gene (reference sequence). This CDR3 contains 16 residues. The CDR3, as DNA: TGTGCCAGCAGTTACCCTCAGGGGCTCCAGAATCAGCCCCAGCATTTT. This gives the protein CASSYPQGLQNQPQHF.

A note on this clonotype: One end of the junction does not line up with germline, which may come from a read error. The chain uses TRBV9 and TRBJ2-2; TRBD2 is a possible D gene (5 bases). Germline CDR1 and CDR2: SGDLS and YYNGEE. This CDR3 has 18 amino acids. CDR3 DNA sequence: TGTGCCAGCAGCGAGGGCCCAGGAGTTCTGGGGAGTATTGGGGTGCTGTTTTTT. It specifies CASSEGPGVLGSIGVLFF.

This clonotype has just a few counts. V is TRBV20-1 and J is TRBJ2-3, with D maybe TRBD2 (5 bases). CDR3 length: 14 amino acids. V gave up 6 bases and J gave up 1 base, with 14 bases separating them. Germline lookup yields CDR1 DFQATT and CDR2 SNEGSKA (reference sequence). For the CDR3, the DNA is TGCAGTGCCCGGATAGCGAGAGGCACAGATACGCAGTATTTT. Amino acids: CSARIARGTDTQYF.

The rearrangement links TRBV5-1 to TRBJ2-1; D possibly corresponds to TRBD2 (5 bases). Germline CDR1 and CDR2: SGHRS and YFSETQ. This CDR3 has 16 amino acids. Trimming took 4 bases from V and 5 from J, leaving 19 bases between them. The CDR3 DNA reads as TGCGCCAGCAGCCGCCAAGGTTTGCGGGTGAACAATGAGCAGTTCTTC. It translates to CASSRQGLRVNNEQFF.

This chain uses TRBV7-6 with TRBJ2-4; D is undetermined. The V and J ends lost 0 bases and 2 bases respectively, with 11 bases between them. The CDR3 extends over 16 amino acids. Germline CDR1 reads SGHVS; CDR2 reads FNYEAQ. The CDR3 DNA is TGTGCCAGCAGCTTAGCCCCCTTAGGGACCAAAAACATTCAGTACTTC. Protein sequence: CASSLAPLGTKNIQYF. Full variable domain (rest looked up from reference TRBV7-6 and TRBJ2-4): GAGVSQSPRYKVTKRGQDVALRCDPISGHVSLYWYRQALGQGPEFLTYFNYEAQQDKSGLPNDRFSAERPEGSISTLTIQRTEQRDSAMYRCASSLAPLGTKNIQYFGAGTRLSVL.

V is TRBV6-2 or TRBV6-3 and J is TRBJ2-5; 9 nucleotides line up with TRBD1. This CDR3 region has 15 residues. The junction had 3 bases not matched to a gene; V was cut back by 0 bases and J by 4 bases. The germline CDR1 and CDR2 sequences are MNHEY and SVGEGT. The CDR3 here is CASSYSGTGRETQYF. The CDR3, as DNA: TGTGCCAGCAGTTACTCGGGGACAGGGCGAGAGACCCAGTACTTC.

This clonotype was found a few times. The chain recombines TRBV20-1 with TRBJ1-5; TRBD1 agrees at 8 bases. This CDR3 spans 17 amino acids. Trimming cost V 1 base and J 0 bases; bases outside gene matches: 8. The germline V gene has CDR1 DFQATT and CDR2 SNEGSKA (reference sequence). CDR3 sequence: CSARGSGGRGSNQPQHF. Here the CDR3 DNA reads TGCAGTGCTAGAGGTTCAGGGGGCAGGGGTAGCAATCAGCCCCAGCATTTT.

V is TRBV18 and J is TRBJ1-2; D unclear. V lost 6 bases and J lost 0, with 8 bases in between. From germline, CDR1 is KGHSH and CDR2 LQKENI. There are 13 residues in the CDR3. The CDR3 loop is CASSDGANYGYTF. In DNA, the CDR3 is TGTGCCAGCTCTGACGGGGCTAACTATGGCTACACCTTC.

This clonotype showed up just a few times. The V and J genes are TRBV12-3 or TRBV12-4 and TRBJ1-3; TRBD1 aligns across 7 bases. The J segment lost 0 bases and the V segment lost 10 bases, leaving 6 bases of the junction unmatched. The CDR3 sequence is 14 residues long. The CDR3 DNA reads TGTGCCACAGAACAGGGGTCCTCTGGAAACACCATATATTTT. Protein sequence: CATEQGSSGNTIYF.

This clonotype turned up a few times. This chain joins TRBV6-1 and TRBJ1-1; D ambiguous. Looked up from germline, CDR1 is MNHNS and CDR2 is SASEGT. V was cut by 8 bases and J by 6 bases, with 13 bases left in between. The CDR3 has 12 amino acids. The CDR3, as DNA: TGTGCCAGCGGCTACCGTCGAGCTGAAGCTTTCTTT. It codes for CASGYRRAEAFF.

This sequence joins TRBV12-3 or TRBV12-4 and TRBJ1-2; a weak D match, TRBD1 (6 bases). The ends were cut back, 5 bases at V and 7 bases at J, with 14 bases in the middle. The CDR3 spans 13 residues. CDR3 protein: CASSPRQVAGYTF. The CDR3 DNA sequence: TGTGCCAGCAGTCCTAGACAGGTGGCTGGCTACACCTTC.

J is TRBJ1-1 and V is TRBV6-2 or TRBV6-3, with 7 positions matching TRBD1. The CDR3 loop spans 16 amino acids. Germline V lookup: CDR1 MNHEY, CDR2 SVGEGT. Germline trimming cut 6 bases from V and 0 bases from J; bases unmatched to any gene: 10. As DNA, the CDR3 is TGTGCCAGCAGGGATCCTACAGGGGTCTTGAACACTGAAGCTTTCTTT. Amino acids: CASRDPTGVLNTEAFF.

CDR3 bases: TGTGCCAGCCCGGGACAGAGGGAGCCCTACGAGCAGTACTTC. Translating it yields CASPGQREPYEQYF. V is TRBV27 and J is TRBJ2-7; 7 bases are a match to TRBD1. The CDR3 spans 14 residues. Germline trimming cut 8 bases from V and 2 bases from J; bases unmatched to any gene: 9. Looked up from germline, CDR1 is MNHEY and CDR2 is SMNVEV (reference sequence).

This clonotype showed up just a few times. In DNA form, the CDR3 reads TGTGCCAGCAGTCGGGACGGAATCACAGATACGCAGTATTTT. Translation gives CASSRDGITDTQYF. This chain uses TRBV12-3 or TRBV12-4 with TRBJ2-3; D may correspond to TRBD1 or TRBD2 (5 bases each). The V end lost 5 bases, the J end lost 2 bases, and 11 bases lay between the germline ends. CDR3 length equals 14 residues.

In this sample, this clonotype turned up once. This chain uses TRBV30 with TRBJ1-2; the D gene is possibly TRBD1 (5 bases). V lost 2 bases and J lost 4, with 17 bases in between. The CDR3 is 15 amino acids. Germline CDR1 GTSNPN, CDR2 SVGIG (reference sequence). The CDR3, as DNA: TGTGCCTGGAGTCCTCTTCAGGGTAATGGCTATGGCTACACCTTC. This sequence encodes CAWSPLQGNGYGYTF.

The chain links TRBV24-1 to TRBJ1-3; D possibly corresponds to TRBD1 (6 bases). The CDR3 contains 14 residues. V lost 4 bases and J lost 2, with 8 bases in between. CDR1 and CDR2 (germline): KGHDR, SFDVKD. The chain's CDR3 is CATSETGTGNTIYF. The DNA for the CDR3 is TGTGCCACCAGTGAAACAGGGACTGGAAACACCATATATTTT.

The chain combines TRBV5-4 with TRBJ2-2, with unresolved D. This CDR3 has 15 residues. V shed 2 bases and J shed 1 base, with 9 bases lying between them. The germline CDR1 and CDR2 sequences are SGHNT and YYREEE (reference sequence). The CDR3 is CASSFARWNTGELFF. As DNA, the CDR3 is TGTGCCAGCAGCTTCGCTAGATGGAACACCGGGGAGCTGTTTTTT.

The table lists this clonotype with a few counts. The rearrangement links TRBV7-6 to TRBJ2-5; maybe TRBD2 (5 bases). The germline V gene encodes CDR1 SGHVS and CDR2 FNYEAQ. V gave up 1 base and J gave up 0 bases, with 9 bases separating them. The CDR3 runs to 15 residues. CDR3 in DNA: TGTGCCAGCAGCTTAGGGTTCGGGAACCAAGAGACCCAGTACTTC. Translated: CASSLGFGNQETQYF.

Of note for this clonotype: One end of the junction fails to match germline, which may point to a read error. This rearrangement joins TRBV5-5 to TRBJ2-1, with 11 nucleotides matching TRBD1. Germline CDR1 is SGHKS and CDR2 is YYEKEE (reference sequence). The CDR3 has 17 residues. CDR3 sequence (DNA): TGTGCCAGCAGGGGGGGACAGGGGGTTTCGTCCTATAATGAGCAGTTCTTC. It yields the protein CASRGGQGVSSYNEQFF.

The V gene is TRBV6-5, the J gene TRBJ2-6; TRBD1 is a possible D gene (6 bases). The CDR3 extends over 18 amino acids. Germline CDR1 and CDR2: MNHEY and SVGAGI. The V gene lost 2 bases and the J gene lost 1 base, with 15 bases spanning the gap. The CDR3 DNA sequence: TGTGCCAGCAGTTACCGGCGACAGGTGTTGTCTGGGGCCAACGTCCTGACTTTC. Encoded protein: CASSYRRQVLSGANVLTF.

This clonotype was counted ten times or more. The chain joins TRBV6-5 to TRBJ2-7, with 8 bases fitting TRBD1. The CDR3 runs 14 residues. The junction had 6 bases not matched to a gene; V was cut back by 5 bases and J by 3 bases. Germline values: CDR1 MNHEY, CDR2 SVGAGI. CDR3 sequence (DNA): TGTGCCAGCAGTACAGCCGGGACAGGCTACGAGCAGTACTTC. Protein: CASSTAGTGYEQYF.

The table lists this clonotype with a few counts. The chain combines TRBV7-9 with TRBJ1-1, with 10 positions matching TRBD1. This CDR3 has 15 residues. Germline trimming cut 3 bases from V and 6 bases from J; bases unmatched to any gene: 7. Per germline, CDR1 SEHNR and CDR2 FQNEAQ (reference sequence). DNA of the CDR3: TGTGCCAGCAGCTTGTCTGGGACAGGGGTTCCTGAAGCTTTCTTT. As protein: CASSLSGTGVPEAFF.